Below, 20 T cell receptor beta chains from the same sample are listed, as sequenced in a study of blood T cells in healthy people across ages. PCR was performed a second time for roughly 6 to 12 cycles using a sample-barcoded 5' primer and a J-beta primer mix. TCRdb re-called the 5' RACE reads with MiXCR, one entry per CDR3 protein. The sample carries some 860,000 distinct CDR3 sequences, roughly three fifths recorded once. The sequenced material came from blood. The source is a middle-aged man in good health.

The chain couples TRBV5-1 to TRBJ1-2, with TRBD1 matching 7 bases. The CDR3 covers 16 residues. Germline V CDR1 and CDR2: SGHRS, YFSETQ. V dropped 0 bases and J dropped 7; count of bases not matched to a gene: 12. The CDR3 sequence is CASSLAVTNRGGGYTF. CDR3 nucleotide sequence: TGCGCCAGCAGCTTGGCCGTGACCAACAGGGGAGGTGGCTACACCTTC.

The V call is TRBV20-1, the J call TRBJ2-1; D possibly corresponds to TRBD2 (7 bases). CDR1 and CDR2 (germline): DFQATT, SNEGSKA (reference sequence). This CDR3 has 17 amino acids. V was trimmed by 0 bases and J by 12 bases, leaving 27 bases between them. CDR3 sequence reads: CSARDPRAGAGVLGQFF. CDR3 nucleotide sequence: TGCAGTGCTAGAGATCCCCGGGCGGGGGCGGGAGTGTTGGGGCAGTTCTTC.

The chain is built from TRBV27 and TRBJ1-2; D might be TRBD1 (6 bases). The CDR3 consists of 12 residues. CDR1 and CDR2 (germline): MNHEY, SMNVEV (reference sequence). The V and J ends lost 6 bases and 6 bases respectively, with 11 bases between them. CDR3 in amino acids: CASSRDTNGYTF. DNA for the CDR3: TGTGCCAGCAGCCGGGACACAAATGGCTACACCTTC.

In its sample, this clonotype was seen a few times. V and J are TRBV25-1 and TRBJ2-4; no reliable D call. Deletions cut 5 bases from V and 7 bases from J, with 15 bases between. Germline CDR1 MGHDK, CDR2 SYGVNS. There are 14 residues in the CDR3. The DNA of the CDR3 is TGTGCCAGCAGTACCCCGAGGTTCTCTAACATTCAGTACTTC. Its protein product is CASSTPRFSNIQYF.

The chain joins TRBV12-3 or TRBV12-4 to TRBJ1-2, with 8 bases lining up with TRBD1. J gave up 4 bases and V 1 base, and 11 bases lay outside the gene matches. This CDR3 is built from 17 residues. CDR3 sequence reads: CASSLVPWGQGAYGYTF. Written as DNA, the CDR3 is TGTGCCAGCAGTTTAGTACCCTGGGGGCAGGGGGCCTATGGCTACACCTTC.

The chain couples TRBV27 to TRBJ1-1; 10 bases agree with TRBD1. This CDR3 region has 15 residues. Germline lookup yields CDR1 MNHEY and CDR2 SMNVEV (reference sequence). V trimming: 4 bases; J trimming: 5 bases; junction bases outside the gene matches: 7. The CDR3 region is CASSSGQGVATEAFF. The CDR3 coding sequence is TGTGCCAGCAGTTCCGGACAGGGGGTAGCAACTGAAGCTTTCTTT.

The rearrangement uses TRBV2 and TRBJ2-1; D perhaps matches TRBD1 (5 bases). This CDR3 has 16 amino acids. The germline V and J ends were trimmed by 1 base and 2 bases, with 12 bases remaining between them. Germline V gene lookup returns CDR1 SNHLY and CDR2 FYNNEI. CDR3 DNA sequence: TGTGCCAGCAGTGAAGGGGGCCAGGGCCCCTACAATGAGCAGTTCTTC. Translated: CASSEGGQGPYNEQFF. Complete variable domain (other parts from reference TRBV2 and TRBJ2-1): EPEVTQTPSHQVTQMGQEVILRCVPISNHLYFYWYRQILGQKVEFLVSFYNNEISEKSEIFDDQFSVERPDGSNFTLKIRSTKLEDSAMYFCASSEGGQGPYNEQFFGPGTRLTVL.

This clonotype showed up just a few times. The rearrangement joins TRBV20-1 to TRBJ2-1, with D possibly being TRBD1 or TRBD2 (6 bases each). Germline V gives CDR1 DFQATT, CDR2 SNEGSKA (reference sequence). The V gene lost 5 bases and the J gene lost 7 bases, with 21 bases spanning the gap. This CDR3 has 15 residues. Written as DNA, the CDR3 is TGCAGTGCTGAGGGGGGTCAGGGTAGGTTAAATGAGCAGTTCTTC. Translating gives CSAEGGQGRLNEQFF.

V usage is TRBV5-1 and J usage is TRBJ2-7; either TRBD1 or TRBD2 may fit D (6 bases each). Trimming took off 0 bases at V and 4 bases at J, with 14 bases between the two ends. From germline, CDR1 is SGHRS and CDR2 YFSETQ. This CDR3 comprises 15 residues. CDR3 amino acids: CASSLAVGGWYEQYF. The CDR3, as DNA: TGCGCCAGCAGCTTGGCCGTCGGGGGCTGGTACGAGCAGTACTTC.

The rearrangement links TRBV6-5 to TRBJ2-7, with TRBD1 matching 7 bases. V lost 8 bases, J lost 0 bases, and 4 bases stayed unmatched. Germline CDR1 reads MNHEY; CDR2 reads SVGAGI. This CDR3 region has 13 residues. As DNA, the CDR3 is TGTGCCAGCCGGGACAGCGGCTCCTACGAGCAGTACTTC. This translates into CASRDSGSYEQYF.

This clonotype was seen just once. The chain couples TRBV3-1 to TRBJ2-4; 12 bases line up with TRBD2. CDR1 and CDR2 (germline): LGHDT, YNNKEL (reference sequence). The CDR3 has 20 amino acids. Trimming removed 4 bases from V and 0 bases from J; junction bases left unmatched: 13. This CDR3 is CASSPKPILAGGLAKNIQYF. CDR3 DNA sequence: TGTGCCAGCAGCCCCAAGCCAATCCTAGCGGGGGGGCTAGCCAAAAACATTCAGTACTTC.

The CDR3 region has the DNA TGTGCCAGCAGCTCCGCCAGGACAGCATACAATGAGCAGTTCTTC. The encoded protein is CASSSARTAYNEQFF. This chain connects TRBV5-5 to TRBJ2-1; tentatively, D is TRBD1 (6 bases). The ends were cut back, 3 bases at V and 4 bases at J, with 14 bases in the middle. CDR3 length: 15 residues. Per germline, CDR1 SGHKS and CDR2 YYEKEE (reference sequence).

This clonotype was seen more than once but under ten times. V usage is TRBV25-1 and J usage is TRBJ2-3; 7 bases are a match to TRBD1. The CDR3 spans 16 residues. The V segment lost 3 bases and the J segment 2 bases; nucleotides outside the gene matches: 8. Germline assignment: CDR1 MGHDK and CDR2 SYGVNS. In DNA form, the CDR3 reads TGTGCCAGCAGTGATCCACAGGGGTGGGTCACAGATACGCAGTATTTT. Its protein is CASSDPQGWVTDTQYF.

CDR3 protein: CASTGGRAEAFF. Written as DNA, the CDR3 is TGTGCCAGCACCGGGGGACGGGCTGAAGCTTTCTTT. The chain recombines TRBV12-3 or TRBV12-4 with TRBJ1-1; D perhaps matches TRBD1 (5 bases). The CDR3 sequence is 12 residues long. V dropped 7 bases and J dropped 6 bases, with 12 bases sitting between them.

Only a few counts were recorded for this clonotype. The genes are TRBV5-1 and TRBJ2-3, with TRBD1 as a possible D gene (6 bases). Germline V gene sequence: CDR1 SGHRS, CDR2 YFSETQ. V lost 2 bases and J lost 3, with 10 bases in between. This CDR3 has 14 amino acids. The DNA for the CDR3 is TGCGCCAGCAGCTTTCGGACAGAGACAGATACGCAGTATTTT. As protein: CASSFRTETDTQYF. The full variable domain, completed using reference TRBV5-1 and TRBJ2-3, is KAGVTQTPRYLIKTRGQQVTLSCSPISGHRSVSWYQQTPGQGLQFLFEYFSETQRNKGNFPGRFSGRQFSNSRSEMNVSTLELGDSALYLCASSFRTETDTQYFGPGTRLTVL.

This chain joins TRBV6-2 or TRBV6-3 and TRBJ2-7, with TRBD2 matching 11 bases. V shed 8 bases, J shed 4 bases, and the junction held 13 bases outside the gene matches. Germline assignment: CDR1 MNHEY and CDR2 SVGEGT. The CDR3 covers 16 residues. CDR3 in amino acids: CASESMTSGASYEQYF. For the CDR3, the DNA is TGTGCCAGCGAATCGATGACTAGCGGGGCTTCTTACGAGCAGTACTTC.

The chain employs TRBV5-1 and TRBJ2-5; 12 bases agree with TRBD2. After removal of 4 bases from V and 4 bases from J, the junction contained 8 bases not matched to a gene. From germline, CDR1 is SGHRS and CDR2 YFSETQ. There are 16 residues in the CDR3. CDR3 sequence: CASSNRTSGEIETQYF. CDR3 in DNA: TGCGCCAGCAGCAACCGGACTAGCGGGGAGATAGAGACCCAGTACTTC.

The chain couples TRBV18 to TRBJ1-3; D is undetermined. Germline CDR1 is KGHSH and CDR2 is LQKENI. Trimming cost V 3 bases and J 4 bases, with 16 bases left between them. The CDR3 loop spans 16 amino acids. Here the CDR3 reads CASSPSSTGIGNTIYF. Here the CDR3 DNA reads TGTGCCAGCTCACCCTCAAGCACGGGGATCGGAAACACCATATATTTT.

This chain uses TRBV11-3 with TRBJ2-3; no clear D gene. V was trimmed by 0 bases and J by 11 bases, leaving 9 bases between them. This CDR3 is built from 12 residues. Germline V gene sequence: CDR1 SGHNT, CDR2 YENEEA. CDR3 region: CASSLDPRRQYF. In nucleotides, the CDR3 is TGTGCCAGCAGCTTAGATCCCAGGAGGCAGTATTTT.

The chain recombines TRBV6-2 or TRBV6-3 with TRBJ2-1; possible D gene TRBD1, 6 bases. The CDR3 has 16 residues. Germline V gene sequence: CDR1 MNHEY, CDR2 SVGEGT. The germline V and J ends were trimmed by 6 bases and 0 bases, with 15 bases remaining between them. In DNA form, the CDR3 reads TGTGCCAGCAGACTTACGGGACACAGCTCCTACAATGAGCAGTTCTTC. This encodes CASRLTGHSSYNEQFF.